This T cell receptor beta chain was documented in a study of cytomegalovirus exposure and HLA in healthy donors. Trimming removed 1 base from V and 7 bases from J, with 14 bases in between. CDR1 MDHEN and CDR2 SYDVKM come from the germline V gene. The CDR3 covers 15 residues. These donors were members of the roughly 110-subject validation cohort, a group separate from the roughly 670-subject first cohort. Here immunoSEQ multiplex PCR was the method, and the copy in TCRdb shows in-frame clones only, minus some. Of more than 85,000 clones listed, 85% to 90% are singletons. This chain joins TRBV28 and TRBJ1-5; a possible D gene is TRBD1 (5 bases). Sequenced input: PBMCs. The sequence was collected from a woman under 40 in good health and CMV-seropositive. The CDR3 region is CASSLSRQGTQPQHF. The CDR3 DNA reads as TGTGCCAGCAGTTTATCCCGGCAGGGTACCCAGCCCCAGCATTTT.